This TCR beta chain comes out of a study of blood T cell repertoires in COVID-19. Study-wide background: From the United States, Italy and Spain came samples of acute and convalescent COVID-19. Sample material is recorded as cDNA or gDNA derived from T cells, B-cell-depleted T cells, or PBMCs.

Authors' methods: Nucleated cell counts were estimated from reference gene primer amplification. Assay used: immunoSEQ multiplex PCR; TCRdb lists only in-frame clones, some missing. V and J calls and clone size are as listed in that table; D and trimming were resolved from the DNA. The sample has 200,000 or so clones, around 80% seen once. Germline V CDR1 and CDR2: LNHDA, SQIVND (reference sequence). This CDR3 is built from 11 residues. The ends were cut back, 9 bases at V and 7 bases at J, with 10 bases in the middle. The rearrangement links TRBV19 to TRBJ1-5; possible D gene TRBD1, 6 bases. The clonotype originates from a woman in her 70s with acute or convalescent COVID-19. The sample taken for sequencing was peripheral blood. The CDR3 loop is CASQRGQPQHF. CDR3 coding DNA: TGTGCCAGCCAGAGGGGGCAGCCCCAGCATTTT.